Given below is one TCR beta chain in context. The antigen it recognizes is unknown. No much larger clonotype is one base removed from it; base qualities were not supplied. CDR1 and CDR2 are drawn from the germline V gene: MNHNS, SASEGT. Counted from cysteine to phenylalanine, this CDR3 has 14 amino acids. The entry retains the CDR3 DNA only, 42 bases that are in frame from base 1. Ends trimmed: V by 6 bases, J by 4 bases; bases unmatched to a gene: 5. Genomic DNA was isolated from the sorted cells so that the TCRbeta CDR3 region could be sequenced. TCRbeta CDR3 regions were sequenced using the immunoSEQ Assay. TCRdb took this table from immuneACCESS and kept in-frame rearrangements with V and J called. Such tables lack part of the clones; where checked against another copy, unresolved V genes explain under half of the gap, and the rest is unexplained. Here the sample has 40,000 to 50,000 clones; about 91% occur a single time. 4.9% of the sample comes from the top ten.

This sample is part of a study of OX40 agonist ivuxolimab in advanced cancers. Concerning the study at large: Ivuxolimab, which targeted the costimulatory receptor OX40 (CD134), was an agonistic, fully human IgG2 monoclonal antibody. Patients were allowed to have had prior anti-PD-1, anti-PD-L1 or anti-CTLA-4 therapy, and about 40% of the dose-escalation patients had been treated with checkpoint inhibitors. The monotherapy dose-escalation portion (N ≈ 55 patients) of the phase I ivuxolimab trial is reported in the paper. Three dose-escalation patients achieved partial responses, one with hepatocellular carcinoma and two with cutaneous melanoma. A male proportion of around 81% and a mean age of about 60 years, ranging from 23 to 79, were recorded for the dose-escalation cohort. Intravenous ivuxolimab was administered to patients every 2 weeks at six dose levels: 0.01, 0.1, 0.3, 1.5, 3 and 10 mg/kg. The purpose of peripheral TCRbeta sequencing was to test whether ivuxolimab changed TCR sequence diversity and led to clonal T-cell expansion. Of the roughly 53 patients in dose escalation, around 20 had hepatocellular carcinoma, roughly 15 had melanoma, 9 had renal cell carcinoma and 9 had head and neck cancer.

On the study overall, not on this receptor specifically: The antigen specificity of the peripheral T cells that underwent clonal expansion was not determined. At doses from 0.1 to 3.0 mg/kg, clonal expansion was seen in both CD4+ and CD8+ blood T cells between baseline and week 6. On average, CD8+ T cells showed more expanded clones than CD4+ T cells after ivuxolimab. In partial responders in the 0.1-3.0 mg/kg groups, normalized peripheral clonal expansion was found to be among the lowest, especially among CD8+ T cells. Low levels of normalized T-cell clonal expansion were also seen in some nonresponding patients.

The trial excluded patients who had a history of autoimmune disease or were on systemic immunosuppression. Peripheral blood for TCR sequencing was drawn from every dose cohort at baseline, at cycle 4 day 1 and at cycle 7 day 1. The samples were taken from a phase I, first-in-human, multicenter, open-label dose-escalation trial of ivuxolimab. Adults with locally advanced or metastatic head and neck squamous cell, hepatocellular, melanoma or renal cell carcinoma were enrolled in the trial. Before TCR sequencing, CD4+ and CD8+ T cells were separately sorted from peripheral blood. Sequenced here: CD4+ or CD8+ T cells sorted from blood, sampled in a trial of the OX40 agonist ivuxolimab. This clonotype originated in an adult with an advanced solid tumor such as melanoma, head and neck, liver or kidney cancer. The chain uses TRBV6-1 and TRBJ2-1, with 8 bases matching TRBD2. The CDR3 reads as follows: CASSKRGIYNEQFF. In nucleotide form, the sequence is TGTGCCAGCAGCAAGCGGGGGATATACAATGAGCAGTTCTTC.